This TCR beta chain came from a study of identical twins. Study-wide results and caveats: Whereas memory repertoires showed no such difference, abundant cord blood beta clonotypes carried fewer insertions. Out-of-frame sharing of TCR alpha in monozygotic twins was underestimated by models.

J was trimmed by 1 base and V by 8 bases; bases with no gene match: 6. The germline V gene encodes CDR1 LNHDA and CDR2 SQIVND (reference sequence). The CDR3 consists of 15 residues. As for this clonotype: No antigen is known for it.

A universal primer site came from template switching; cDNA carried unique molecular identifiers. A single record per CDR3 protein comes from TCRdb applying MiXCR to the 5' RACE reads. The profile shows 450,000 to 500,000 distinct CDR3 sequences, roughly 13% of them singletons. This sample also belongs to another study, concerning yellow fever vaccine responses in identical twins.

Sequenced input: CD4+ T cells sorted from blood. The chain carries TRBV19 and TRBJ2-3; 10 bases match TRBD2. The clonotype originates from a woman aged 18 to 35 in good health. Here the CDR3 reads CASSTSGIGTDTQYF. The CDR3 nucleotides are TGTGCCAGTTCTACTAGCGGGATTGGCACAGATACGCAGTATTTT.